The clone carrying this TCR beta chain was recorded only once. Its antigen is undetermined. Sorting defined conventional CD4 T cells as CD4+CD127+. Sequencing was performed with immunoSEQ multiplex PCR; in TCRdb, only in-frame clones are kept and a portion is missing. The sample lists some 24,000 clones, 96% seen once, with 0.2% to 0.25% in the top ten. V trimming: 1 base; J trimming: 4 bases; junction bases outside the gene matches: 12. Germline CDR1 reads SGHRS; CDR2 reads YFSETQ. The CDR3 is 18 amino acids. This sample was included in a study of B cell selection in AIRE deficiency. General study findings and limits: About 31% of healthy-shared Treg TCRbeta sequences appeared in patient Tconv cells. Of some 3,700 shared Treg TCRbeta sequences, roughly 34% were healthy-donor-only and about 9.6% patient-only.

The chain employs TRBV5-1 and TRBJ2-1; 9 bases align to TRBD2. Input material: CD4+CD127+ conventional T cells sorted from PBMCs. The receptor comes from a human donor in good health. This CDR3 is CASSLFGSGRSGYNEQFF. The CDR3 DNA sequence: TGCGCCAGCAGCTTGTTTGGTAGCGGGAGATCGGGTTACAATGAGCAGTTCTTC.